The 20 T cell receptor beta chains presented below share a single source sample, sequenced in a study of long-term antiretroviral therapy in people with HIV. The immunoSEQ assay was v3.0, run at survey level. Profiling relied on immunoSEQ multiplex PCR, and the TCRdb table lists in-frame clones only, not all of them. The sample lists tens of thousands of clones, approximately 95% occurring once. The sample was unsorted PBMCs, taken 5.3 years after starting antiretroviral therapy. These receptors were collected from a man aged 50 to 59 with HIV.

The V call is TRBV4-1, the J call TRBJ1-3; perhaps TRBD1 as D (5 bases). CDR1 and CDR2 (germline): MGHRA, YSYEKL. The CDR3 has 15 residues. The ends were cut back, 0 bases at V and 3 bases at J, with 9 bases in the middle. This CDR3 is CASSQEPGLGNTIYF. The CDR3 region has the DNA TGCGCCAGCAGCCAAGAGCCGGGACTTGGAAACACCATATATTTT.

This chain joins TRBV5-4 and TRBJ2-5; 9 positions match TRBD1. V lost 3 bases and J lost 2; bases outside the gene matches: 5. The CDR3 covers 15 residues. CDR1 is SGHNT and CDR2 is YYREEE in the germline V gene (reference sequence). The CDR3 reads CASSYRTGVQETQYF. DNA for the CDR3: TGTGCCAGCAGCTATCGGACAGGGGTGCAAGAGACCCAGTACTTC.

The rearrangement links TRBV10-3 to TRBJ1-3, with D possibly matching TRBD1 (5 bases). Trimming took 2 bases from V and 2 from J, leaving 7 bases between them. This CDR3 region has 14 residues. Germline values: CDR1 ENHRY, CDR2 SYGVKD. CDR3 DNA: TGTGCCATCAGTGAGGGGACGGCTGGAAACACCATATATTTT. It yields the protein CAISEGTAGNTIYF.

This clone occurred once. The rearrangement links TRBV9 to TRBJ2-1; no definite D call. Trimming took 4 bases from V and 0 from J, leaving 11 bases between them. From germline, CDR1 is SGDLS and CDR2 YYNGEE. CDR3 length: 15 residues. The CDR3 is CASSQSVPSYNEQFF. CDR3 nucleotides: TGTGCCAGCAGCCAGAGCGTGCCCTCCTACAATGAGCAGTTCTTC.

J is TRBJ2-2 and V is TRBV27, with 7 bases fitting TRBD1. Germline V gene lookup returns CDR1 MNHEY and CDR2 SMNVEV (reference sequence). The CDR3 extends over 15 amino acids. The J segment lost 4 bases and the V segment lost 6 bases, leaving 8 bases of the junction unmatched. CDR3: CASRGTALSTGELFF. CDR3 nucleotide sequence: TGTGCCAGCAGAGGGACAGCCCTTAGCACCGGGGAGCTGTTTTTT.

The chain joins TRBV30 to TRBJ2-5; 9 bases map to TRBD1. The V and J ends lost 5 bases and 2 bases, in that order; junction bases with no gene match: 9. CDR1 is GTSNPN, CDR2 SVGIG, per germline (reference sequence). The CDR3 is made up of 15 amino acids. CDR3 sequence (DNA): TGTGCCTGGGACCGTGGACAGGGGCCTCAAGAGACCCAGTACTTC. Its translation is CAWDRGQGPQETQYF. The entire variable domain, with the rest obtained from reference TRBV30 and TRBJ2-5, is as follows: SQTIHQWPATLVQPVGSPLSLECTVEGTSNPNLYWYRQAAGRGLQLLFYSVGIGQISSEVPQNLSASRPQDRQFILSSKKLLLSDSGFYLCAWDRGQGPQETQYFGPGTRLLVL.

V usage is TRBV7-2 and J usage is TRBJ2-4; a possible D gene is TRBD1 (5 bases). V gave up 5 bases and J gave up 0 bases, with 8 bases separating them. The CDR3 consists of 14 residues. The germline gives CDR1 SGHTA, CDR2 FQGNSA. The CDR3 bases are TGTGCCAGCAGCGAGGACATAGCCAAAAACATTCAGTACTTC. Its translation: CASSEDIAKNIQYF.

CDR3 in amino acids: CSVTRTGGVGNTEAFF. CDR3 coding DNA: TGCAGCGTCACACGGACAGGGGGCGTAGGAAACACTGAAGCTTTCTTT. This sequence joins TRBV29-1 and TRBJ1-1; TRBD1 agrees at 11 bases. V shed 6 bases and J 2 bases; nucleotides not matched to a gene: 11. The CDR3 has 16 amino acids. Germline V gives CDR1 SQVTM, CDR2 ANQGSEA.

V gene TRBV7-2 combines with J gene TRBJ1-5; possibly TRBD1 for D (5 bases). Germline CDR1 reads SGHTA; CDR2 reads FQGNSA. V was clipped by 1 base and J by 7 bases, with 14 bases between them. This CDR3 spans 15 amino acids. The CDR3 loop is CASSLEVGGRQPQHF. The CDR3 DNA follows: TGTGCCAGCAGCTTAGAGGTCGGGGGTAGACAGCCCCAGCATTTT.

The chain joins TRBV2 to TRBJ2-3; D remains ambiguous. CDR3 length equals 13 residues. Trimming removed 2 bases at V and 4 bases at J, with 7 bases between. Per the germline V gene, CDR1 is SNHLY and CDR2 is FYNNEI. CDR3 nucleotide sequence: TGTGCCAGCAGTGAAAGTCGGGCAGATACGCAGTATTTT. Protein: CASSESRADTQYF.

The genes are TRBV19 and TRBJ1-4, with 8 bases fitting TRBD1. V lost 6 bases and J lost 7; bases outside the gene matches: 13. Germline V gives CDR1 LNHDA, CDR2 SQIVND (reference sequence). This CDR3 contains 16 residues. The CDR3 here is CASRDRAGLAFEKLFF. CDR3 bases: TGTGCCAGTAGGGACAGGGCGGGATTGGCTTTTGAAAAACTGTTTTTT.

V usage is TRBV5-1 and J usage is TRBJ2-7; 11 bases map to TRBD1. The V gene end was trimmed by 3 bases and the J gene end by 5 bases; junction bases not matched to a gene: 4. Germline V gene sequence: CDR1 SGHRS, CDR2 YFSETQ. This CDR3 is 14 amino acids long. CDR3 sequence reads: CASSSGDRGNEQYF. DNA for the CDR3: TGCGCCAGCAGCTCAGGGGACAGGGGGAACGAGCAGTACTTC.

The chain is built from TRBV10-3 and TRBJ1-6, with 10 bases aligning to TRBD1. V lost 6 bases and J lost 5; bases outside the gene matches: 7. The germline V gene encodes CDR1 ENHRY and CDR2 SYGVKD. CDR3 length: 16 amino acids. In nucleotides, the CDR3 is TGTGCCATCAGCTCCGGGACAGGGGCCCATAATTCACCCCTCCACTTT. This codes for CAISSGTGAHNSPLHF.

The V gene is TRBV5-4, the J gene TRBJ2-5; D gene unclear. The J call could be wrong; TRBJ2-7 is a better fit for the DNA end. CDR1 and CDR2 from the germline V gene are SGHNT and YYREEE (reference sequence). There are 13 residues in the CDR3. CDR3 amino acids: CASSLSFSYEQYF. The CDR3 nucleotides read TGTGCCAGCAGCTTGAGCTTCAGCTACGAGCAGTACTTC.

J is TRBJ1-2 and V is TRBV11-2, with unresolved D. The germline gives CDR1 SGHAT, CDR2 FQNNGV. Trimming removed 0 bases at V and 7 bases at J, with 12 bases between. The CDR3 runs to 14 residues. Here the CDR3 reads CASSLEGAQSGYTF. Here the CDR3 DNA reads TGTGCCAGCAGCTTAGAGGGAGCCCAAAGTGGCTACACCTTC.

V usage is TRBV7-6 and J usage is TRBJ2-7; TRBD2 matches at 8 bases. The V segment lost 6 bases and the J segment 5 bases; nucleotides outside the gene matches: 6. Germline V gives CDR1 SGHVS, CDR2 FNYEAQ. CDR3 length: 13 amino acids. CDR3 amino acids: CASSFREGHEQYF. CDR3 DNA: TGTGCCAGCAGTTTCCGGGAGGGCCACGAGCAGTACTTC.

The chain employs TRBV5-1 and TRBJ1-5; TRBD1 agrees at 9 bases. After removal of 5 bases from V and 4 bases from J, the junction contained 7 bases not matched to a gene. The V gene's germline CDR1 is SGHRS and CDR2 YFSETQ. CDR3 length equals 15 residues. The CDR3 DNA reads TGCGCCAGCAGTCCACAGGGGGCGCGAAATCAGCCCCAGCATTTT. This codes for CASSPQGARNQPQHF.

This chain links TRBV6-5 with TRBJ2-1; no clear D. CDR1 is MNHEY and CDR2 is SVGAGI in the germline V gene. Deletions cut 0 bases from V and 3 bases from J, with 9 bases between. This CDR3 contains 15 residues. CDR3 DNA sequence: TGTGCCAGCAGTTACTCGCCGTATGGCTACAATGAGCAGTTCTTC. Protein product: CASSYSPYGYNEQFF.

J is TRBJ2-3 and V is TRBV11-2; D call uncertain. CDR3 length: 12 amino acids. Germline V lookup: CDR1 SGHAT, CDR2 FQNNGV. V lost 5 bases, J lost 1 base, and 4 bases lay in between. The CDR3: CASSLGTDTQYF. The CDR3 DNA sequence: TGTGCCAGCAGCCTCGGCACAGATACGCAGTATTTT.

CDR3 residues: CASSSGVASGGGSETQYF. The DNA for the CDR3 is TGTGCCAGCAGCTCGGGTGTCGCTAGCGGGGGGGGTTCGGAGACCCAGTACTTC. The chain links TRBV7-9 to TRBJ2-5, with TRBD2 identical over 12 bases. Germline V gene sequence: CDR1 SEHNR, CDR2 FQNEAQ (reference sequence). After removal of 4 bases from V and 5 bases from J, the junction contained 14 bases not matched to a gene. The CDR3 consists of 18 residues.